Sequencing of this T cell receptor (beta chain) was carried out in a study of shared clonotypes between healthy human individuals. The CDR3 length is 19 residues. After removal of 3 bases from V and 2 bases from J, the junction contained 16 bases not matched to a gene. Germline V lookup: CDR1 SGDLS, CDR2 YYNGEE. Method: immunoSEQ multiplex PCR; TCRdb's copy keeps in-frame clones and lacks some. The sample has some 1.5 million clones; roughly 96% are singletons. CD4+ cells yielded CD45RA+ naive and CD45RA-negative memory subsets. The gene calls are TRBV9 and TRBJ2-4; 8 positions match TRBD1. Sequenced: naive CD4+ T cells sorted from blood. The subset denotes: CD45RA+ positively selected. This receptor was obtained from a man aged 25 to 40 in good health. The CDR3 is CASSAETGELPMSKNIQYF. The CDR3 DNA reads TGTGCCAGCAGCGCCGAGACAGGGGAGCTCCCCATGTCCAAAAACATTCAGTACTTC.